This TCR beta chain was profiled in a study of shared T cell receptors in the human thymus. Here immunoSEQ multiplex PCR was the method, and the copy in TCRdb shows in-frame clones only, minus some. Here the sample spans more than 550,000 clones, 70% to 90% being singletons. This CDR3 has 15 residues. CDR1 and CDR2 (germline): SGHRS, YFSETQ. With 6 bases removed from V and 3 bases from J, the gap between germline ends came to 18 bases. Separately, the same data were catalogued under a study of human thymus T cells. That source reports: Thymus was obtained from resections taken during corrective heart surgery. In unrelated individuals, thymic repertoires overlapped highly, according to related research.

Material for sequencing was thymocytes. This clonotype originated in a girl less than two years old with a congenital heart defect. The chain is built from TRBV5-1 and TRBJ1-1, with a weak D call TRBD1 (5 bases). CDR3 coding DNA: TGCGCCAGCATTCAGGGTTTCGGGTCGGACACTGAAGCTTTCTTT. Encoded protein: CASIQGFGSDTEAFF. The whole variable domain, filled in from reference TRBV5-1 and TRBJ1-1, reads KAGVTQTPRYLIKTRGQQVTLSCSPISGHRSVSWYQQTPGQGLQFLFEYFSETQRNKGNFPGRFSGRQFSNSRSEMNVSTLELGDSALYLCASIQGFGSDTEAFFGQGTRLTVV.